This TCR beta chain was found in a study of identical twins. General observations from the study: There was an excess of low generation probability in the out-of-frame alpha sequences that twins shared.

The CDR3 is 14 residues long. Trimming stripped 0 bases from V and 5 bases from J, with 8 bases between. Germline lookup yields CDR1 SEHNR and CDR2 FQNEAQ (reference sequence). This clonotype was observed many times. Antigen: not known. Unique molecular identifiers were in the cDNA, with template-switch universal primer binding. TCRdb fed the 5' RACE reads into MiXCR, producing one record per CDR3 protein. The table shows 270,000 or so distinct CDR3 sequences, with around 8.3% occurring only once. These sequences were also reported in another study, on yellow fever vaccine responses in identical twins.

Sample: CD8+ T cells sorted from blood. V is TRBV7-9 and J is TRBJ2-1; unclear D gene. This clonotype was sampled from a woman under 30 in good health. CDR3 loop: CASSLAWLHNEQFF. The CDR3 region has the DNA TGTGCCAGCAGCTTAGCTTGGCTTCACAATGAGCAGTTCTTC.